Sequencing of this T cell receptor (beta chain) was carried out in a study of cytotoxic CD8 clonotypes in ibrutinib-treated CLL (dated by TCRdb to the early 2020s). At the level of the whole study: The cohort included around 15 treatment-naive and under 13 relapsed/refractory patients; 17 were IGHV unmutated. Responses were partial in approximately 24 patients and complete in 2; after median approximately 69 months follow-up, around 15 stayed in remission and around 12 progressed. Samples at response were collected after a median of about 12 months of treatment, with a range of roughly 6 to 36 months. An average of around 250,000 productive templates and 94,082 productive rearrangements was obtained per sample. Of the approximately 90 participants in the trial, 20 to 30 had longitudinal samples available. Cryopreserved peripheral blood mononuclear cells were collected at three points: before therapy, at response, and at either sustained remission or disease progression. All remission and progressive disease samples were collected while patients were still receiving ibrutinib.

Spanning cysteine to phenylalanine, the CDR3 consists of 14 amino acids. The CDR3 DNA has 42 bases and is translated from base 1. Per the germline V gene (reference sequence), LNHNV is the CDR1 and YYDKDF is the CDR2. V and J are trimmed by 8 bases and 7 bases, and the gene matches miss 6 bases of the junction. Sample time point, as interpreted from the label and publication: progressive disease on ibrutinib. For TCR beta library preparation, roughly 2 micrograms of genomic DNA was extracted from cryopreserved PBMCs. Longitudinal blood samples from CLL patients on ibrutinib monotherapy were analyzed using high-throughput TCR beta sequencing. The patients took part in an open-label, single-center phase 2 trial of ibrutinib monotherapy. A remark on this clone: This clone's antigen is unknown. No much larger clone is present one base from it, and per-base qualities are unavailable.

Each clonotype received, on average, roughly 9.6x coverage in deep resolution sequencing performed on a MiSeq, where the target depth lay between 1 in 1 million and 1 in 200,000 T cells. The immunoSEQ hsTCRB Kit was used to generate the TCR beta libraries. The study's processing was this. ImmunoSEQ Data Assistant and ImmunoSEQ Analyzer were used for data analysis, and V, D and J genes were assigned according to IMGT definitions. Clonality was computed as one minus normalized Shannon entropy of productive rearrangement frequencies, ranging from 0 to 1. Public clonotype analysis was restricted to overrepresented clonotypes comprising at least 0.05% of each patient's repertoire. About a dozen age-matched healthy donor repertoires from immuneACCESS were used as controls for clonality. The immuneACCESS repertoire file appears here via TCRdb, limited to in-frame rearrangements. These files lack a portion of the clones; in checked studies, under half of the deficit traces to unresolved V genes, and the cause of the others is not known. V and J calls and clone size come straight from that table; D and trimming were deduced from the DNA. The sample data list about 300,000 clones, and about 72% of these were observed just once. The ten largest clonotypes hold about 6% of the sample.

On the study overall, not on this receptor specifically: Baseline clonality exceeded that of age-matched healthy donors and correlated strongly with circulating CD8+ T-cell counts. Clonality rose at ibrutinib response, remained stable during sustained remission, and dropped back toward baseline at progression. Public clonotypes were rare and either shrank or stayed stable during treatment, and the rise in clonality at ibrutinib response reflected expansion of private clonotypes. Sustained-remission and progressing patients did not have matched sampling times, and lymph node repertoires were not examined.

The source material was PBMCs, sampled at disease progression, from a patient treated with ibrutinib. This clonotype was sampled from a human donor with chronic lymphocytic leukemia. The chain uses TRBV15 and TRBJ2-3; 13 central bases correspond to TRBD2. The DNA sequence follows: TGTGCCACCCAACTAGCGGGAGGGCCTAATACGCAGTATTTT. The translation is CATQLAGGPNTQYF. Reference TRBV15 and TRBJ2-3 proteins supply the regions before and after the CDR3; the full variable domain is: DAMVIQNPRYQVTQFGKPVTLSCSQTLNHNVMYWYQQKSSQAPKLLFHYYDKDFNNEADTPDNFQSRRPNTSFCFLDIRSPGLGDTAMYLCATQLAGGPNTQYFGPGTRLTVL.